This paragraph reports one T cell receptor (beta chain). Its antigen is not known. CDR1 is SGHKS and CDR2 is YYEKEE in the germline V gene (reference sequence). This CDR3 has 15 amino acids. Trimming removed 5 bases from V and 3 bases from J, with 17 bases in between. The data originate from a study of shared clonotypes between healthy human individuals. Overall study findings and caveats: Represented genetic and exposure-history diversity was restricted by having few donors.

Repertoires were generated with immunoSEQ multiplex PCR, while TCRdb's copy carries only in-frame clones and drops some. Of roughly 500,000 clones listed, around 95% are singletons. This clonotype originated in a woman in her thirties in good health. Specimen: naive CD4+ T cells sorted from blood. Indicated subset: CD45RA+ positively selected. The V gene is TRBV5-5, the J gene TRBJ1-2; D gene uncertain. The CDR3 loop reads CASRQYILPDYGYTF. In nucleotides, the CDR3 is TGTGCCAGCAGACAATACATCCTCCCCGACTATGGCTACACCTTC.